This TCR beta chain came from a study of PD-L1 blockade in urothelial cancer. Unmatched junction bases numbered 2, after V lost 5 bases and J lost 5 bases. The CDR3 sequence is 13 residues long. CDR1 is SGHVS, CDR2 FNYEAQ, per germline. Assay used: immunoSEQ multiplex PCR; TCRdb lists only in-frame clones, some missing. Of some 45,000 clones listed, over 75% were seen once; the top ten hold roughly 25%. Time point denoted: pretreatment peripheral blood. The TCR originated in a donor at least 40 years old with urothelial cancer. The chain employs TRBV7-6 and TRBJ2-2, with TRBD2 matching 7 bases. Sequenced material: PBMCs, taken around atezolizumab (anti-PD-L1) treatment. CDR3 DNA: TGTGCCAGCAGCCGGCGGGGGACCGGGGAGCTGTTTTTT. Translated: CASSRRGTGELFF.